The clone carrying this T cell receptor (beta chain) was recorded a few times. Original analysis: Amplification from reference gene primers served as the basis for estimated nucleated cell counts. Repertoires were generated with immunoSEQ multiplex PCR, while TCRdb's copy carries only in-frame clones and drops some. V and J calls and clone size are copied from that table; D and trimming were computed from the DNA. The sample shows fewer than 200,000 clones, about 84% of them seen only once. The data belong to a study of blood T cell repertoires in COVID-19. About the research overall: The United States, Italy and Spain supplied acute and convalescent COVID-19 samples. PBMCs, B-cell-depleted T cells, or T cells were the source of the cDNA or gDNA that made up the material.

This receptor was obtained from a human donor in a cohort sampled during active COVID-19. The material sequenced was peripheral blood.

CDR3 in amino acids: CASSRRGTIYF. In nucleotides, the CDR3 is TGTGCCAGCAGTCGCCGGGGCACCATATATTTT. This chain connects TRBV12-3 or TRBV12-4 to TRBJ1-3; D not resolved. The V end lost 5 bases, the J end lost 9 bases, and 8 bases lay between the germline ends. This CDR3 is 11 amino acids long.